The rows below give T cell receptor beta chains drawn from one sample of a study of regulatory T cells in long-lasting Graves disease. TCRdb passed the multiplex PCR reads through MiXCR, listing each CDR3 protein once. The sample yields more than 400,000 distinct CDR3 sequences, 15% to 20% seen once. These data were also filed under a second study, of T cells in Graves' hyperthyroidism and ophthalmopathy.

Sequenced here: peripheral blood mononuclear cells (PBMCs), sampled at new diagnosis, from a patient treated with antithyroid drugs. These TCRs come from a woman in her thirties with Graves disease. The conserved cysteine and the conserved F or W are not part of the CDR3 here. The order of the fields is CDR3 length, J gene, V gene, CDR3 protein.

>16|TRBJ2-7|TRBV11-2
ASSRPPGTSGRRSKQY
>12|TRBJ1-4|TRBV29-1
SVRQGSTNEKLF
>14|TRBJ2-7|TRBV5-1
ASSLGGGRNSYEQY
>13|TRBJ1-4|TRBV28
ASSAGQVSNEKLF
>15|TRBJ2-5|TRBV5-8
ASSAGTSGRGGETQY
>12|TRBJ2-1|TRBV6-1
ASATSGDLLEQF
>11|TRBJ1-1|TRBV24-1
ATRKTMNTEAF
>17|TRBJ2-4|TRBV20-1
SARGLAGVSTQAKNIQY
>13|TRBJ1-1|TRBV20-1
SARDSGHFGREAF
>11|TRBJ2-3|TRBV28
ASSFAYTDTQY
>12|TRBJ2-2|TRBV4-1
ASSHGPNTGELF
>10|TRBJ1-3|TRBV11-2
ASISQRNTIY
>11|TRBJ1-1|TRBV6-2/TRBV6-3
ANSYGRNTEAF
>12|TRBJ2-5|TRBV3-1
ASSQAGLQETQY
>16|TRBJ1-1|TRBV7-2
ASSFPRDRGRVYTEAF
>13|TRBJ2-2|TRBV19
ASSIALMNTGELF
>17|TRBJ2-2|TRBV6-1
ASTPGQGTFQINTGELF
>15|TRBJ2-3|TRBV5-1
ASSLNEDRSSTDTQY
>14|TRBJ2-7|TRBV7-9
ASSLVSGTGAYEQY
>15|TRBJ2-2|TRBV7-8
ASSSKTSGRATGELF
>13|TRBJ2-1|TRBV28
ASSTIQGARNEQF
>17|TRBJ2-3|TRBV7-9
ASSFPSGLDHEGMHTQY
>11|TRBJ1-1|TRBV6-5
ASSYSRGLEAF
>17|TRBJ1-1|TRBV4-2
ASSQDKGWAGVWNTEAF
>13|TRBJ2-7|TRBV3-1
ASSETSGRAYEQY
>13|TRBJ2-1|TRBV20-1
SARDPRTTFNEQF
>14|TRBJ2-1|TRBV7-9
ASSQRLAGVYNEQF
>11|TRBJ1-4|TRBV7-9
ASSFSPNEKLF
>15|TRBJ2-7|TRBV5-1
ASSLAPPGQGAYEQY
>13|TRBJ1-1|TRBV6-1
ASSRVSGSNTEAF
>15|TRBJ1-3|TRBV28
ASSFTGGVSSGNTIY
>12|-|TRBV20-1
SARGLAGVETQY
>9|TRBJ2-7|TRBV2
ATGLDYEQY
>21|TRBJ2-3|TRBV3-1
VSSRLPGRDTGTSGRRTDTQY
>11|TRBJ1-4|TRBV2
ASIITANEKLF
>11|TRBJ1-1|TRBV11-1
ASSLSLIAEAF
>15|TRBJ2-7|TRBV7-2
ASSLGVTSGRAGEQY
>13|TRBJ2-5|TRBV20-1
SAKASGRIQETQY
>15|TRBJ1-5|TRBV19
ASQTPGVFMLGQPQH
>17|TRBJ2-3|TRBV20-1
SARVPQGGETRSTDTQY
>12|TRBJ2-2|TRBV2
ASSPQGGTGELF
>14|TRBJ2-1|TRBV9
ASSVGAREGYNEQF
>13|TRBJ1-2|TRBV28
ASSSPGQGDYGYT